The 32 T cell receptor beta chains in this list originate from one sample, sequenced in a study of cytomegalovirus exposure and HLA in healthy donors. Primers for the PCR totalled 60 Vbeta and 13 Jbeta. Profiling relied on immunoSEQ multiplex PCR, and the TCRdb table lists in-frame clones only, not all of them. The table has tens of thousands of clones, roughly 76% seen once; the top ten hold 2.5% to 3%. Sequencing was carried out using PBMCs. The receptor source for this set is a woman in her thirties or forties in good health and CMV-seropositive.

This clone was counted a few times. V usage is TRBV19 and J usage is TRBJ1-2; D might be TRBD1 (6 bases). This CDR3 comprises 16 residues. The germline gives CDR1 LNHDA, CDR2 SQIVND (reference sequence). Trimming pared 0 bases from V and 4 bases from J, leaving 15 bases between. CDR3 nucleotide sequence: TGTGCCAGTAGTATAGATCTCTCGACAGGACGCTATGGCTACACCTTC. Its protein product is CASSIDLSTGRYGYTF.

This clone was picked up a small number of times. The V and J genes are TRBV7-9 and TRBJ1-2, with TRBD1 identical over 8 bases. The V and J ends lost 4 bases and 5 bases, in that order; junction bases with no gene match: 9. Germline assignment: CDR1 SEHNR and CDR2 FQNEAQ (reference sequence). This CDR3 comprises 15 residues. The CDR3 here is CASSSPRQGTYGYTF. CDR3 DNA: TGTGCCAGCAGCTCGCCTAGACAGGGGACTTATGGCTACACCTTC.

V usage is TRBV5-1 and J usage is TRBJ2-7; 7 nucleotides match TRBD2. This CDR3 has 13 amino acids. CDR1 is SGHRS and CDR2 is YFSETQ in the germline V gene. V lost 4 bases and J lost 2; bases outside the gene matches: 3. The CDR3 loop is CASSPGRAYEQYF. As DNA, the CDR3 is TGCGCCAGCAGCCCTGGGAGGGCCTACGAGCAGTACTTC. Full variable domain (missing parts from reference TRBV5-1 and TRBJ2-7): KAGVTQTPRYLIKTRGQQVTLSCSPISGHRSVSWYQQTPGQGLQFLFEYFSETQRNKGNFPGRFSGRQFSNSRSEMNVSTLELGDSALYLCASSPGRAYEQYFGPGTRLTVT.

By sample fraction, this clone is medium-sized. This chain joins TRBV5-6 and TRBJ2-7; the D gene is possibly TRBD1 (6 bases). This CDR3 contains 13 residues. Germline CDR1 reads SGHDT; CDR2 reads YYEEEE. Deletions cut 4 bases from V and 3 bases from J, with 11 bases between. CDR3 in DNA: TGTGCCAGCAGCCTGGACAGAAACTACGAGCAGTACTTC. Translation: CASSLDRNYEQYF.

The CDR3 DNA reads as TGCGCCAGCAGCTTGGGCGGTGATGAGACCCAGTACTTC. Its protein product is CASSLGGDETQYF. V gene TRBV5-1 combines with J gene TRBJ2-5; D ambiguous. This CDR3 is built from 13 residues. The germline V gene has CDR1 SGHRS and CDR2 YFSETQ. Trimming took off 0 bases at V and 5 bases at J, with 8 bases between the two ends.

The rearrangement uses TRBV29-1 and TRBJ1-2; D is unresolved. The CDR3 loop spans 13 amino acids. Germline values: CDR1 SQVTM, CDR2 ANQGSEA. The germline V and J ends were trimmed by 7 bases and 1 base, with 13 bases remaining between them. In DNA, the CDR3 is TGCAGCGCTCTTGAGGGAGGTAACTATGGCTACACCTTC. Protein sequence: CSALEGGNYGYTF.

The DNA for the CDR3 is TGTGCCAGCTCACCGGGACTGGAAAGGGGGACCCAGTACTTC. It codes for CASSPGLERGTQYF. This chain connects TRBV18 to TRBJ2-5; D perhaps matches TRBD2 (6 bases). Trimming took 3 bases from V and 7 from J, leaving 15 bases between them. Germline V gene data show CDR1 as KGHSH and CDR2 as LQKENI. The CDR3 is 14 amino acids.

This chain connects TRBV28 to TRBJ2-3, with TRBD2 as a possible D gene (5 bases). The germline V gene has CDR1 MDHEN and CDR2 SYDVKM. V was pared by 6 bases and J by 4 bases, with 11 bases between. This CDR3 is 13 amino acids long. The CDR3 is CASSYQLADTQYF. The CDR3, as DNA: TGTGCCAGCAGCTACCAACTAGCAGATACGCAGTATTTT.

CDR3 in amino acids: CASSAGQVNIQYF. Here the CDR3 DNA reads TGTGCCAGCAGTGCGGGACAAGTAAACATTCAGTACTTC. This chain links TRBV2 with TRBJ2-4; D is perhaps TRBD1 (6 bases). Germline-derived CDR1 and CDR2 are SNHLY and FYNNEI. The CDR3 totals 13 residues. Trimming stripped 4 bases from V and 6 bases from J, with 10 bases between.

J is TRBJ2-7 and V is TRBV5-4; TRBD1 matches 10 bases. CDR1 SGHNT and CDR2 YYREEE come from the germline V gene (reference sequence). J was trimmed by 7 bases and V by 5 bases; bases with no gene match: 6. This CDR3 contains 13 residues. CDR3 in DNA: TGTGCCAGCAGGGACAGGGGGGTAGAGGAGCAGTACTTC. Residues: CASRDRGVEEQYF.

This clone was seen a single time. This sequence joins TRBV9 and TRBJ2-7, with a possible D match to TRBD1 (6 bases). The germline V gene has CDR1 SGDLS and CDR2 YYNGEE. The length of the CDR3 is 15 residues. Trimming took off 0 bases at V and 1 base at J, with 11 bases between the two ends. In DNA form, the CDR3 reads TGTGCCAGCAGCGTAGCGCTAGGGGGATCCTACGAGCAGTACTTC. Translating gives CASSVALGGSYEQYF.

This clone came up once. This chain connects TRBV30 to TRBJ2-5; D is uncertain. The CDR3 length is 14 residues. V was pared by 0 bases and J by 2 bases, with 10 bases between. CDR1 GTSNPN and CDR2 SVGIG come from the germline V gene (reference sequence). As DNA, the CDR3 is TGTGCCTGGAGTGTTGGAGATCTACAAGAGACCCAGTACTTC. Its protein is CAWSVGDLQETQYF. The entire variable domain, with the rest obtained from reference TRBV30 and TRBJ2-5, is as follows: SQTIHQWPATLVQPVGSPLSLECTVEGTSNPNLYWYRQAAGRGLQLLFYSVGIGQISSEVPQNLSASRPQDRQFILSSKKLLLSDSGFYLCAWSVGDLQETQYFGPGTRLLVL.

The gene calls are TRBV2 and TRBJ2-5; D is unresolved. The CDR3 contains 15 residues. The V gene's germline CDR1 is SNHLY and CDR2 FYNNEI. Trimming stripped 3 bases from V and 0 bases from J, with 11 bases between. CDR3 residues: CASSDRPAYQETQYF. For the CDR3, the DNA is TGTGCCAGCAGTGACAGGCCGGCTTACCAAGAGACCCAGTACTTC.

V and J are TRBV10-2 and TRBJ1-2; D unresolved. CDR1 is WSHSY and CDR2 is SAAADI in the germline V gene. The V and J ends lost 4 bases and 7 bases respectively, with 13 bases between them. The CDR3 is made up of 13 amino acids. Here the CDR3 reads CASSVEGSAGYTF. CDR3 DNA sequence: TGCGCCAGCAGTGTTGAGGGATCAGCTGGCTACACCTTC.

V usage is TRBV12-5 and J usage is TRBJ1-1; D perhaps matches TRBD1 (5 bases). Trimming cost V 6 bases and J 2 bases, with 10 bases left between them. The CDR3 spans 13 residues. The germline CDR1 and CDR2 sequences are LGHNT and FRNRAP. In DNA form, the CDR3 reads TGTGCTAGTGGCTTGACAGTTAACACTGAAGCTTTCTTT. Amino acids: CASGLTVNTEAFF.

The rearrangement uses TRBV7-7 and TRBJ2-2, with 11 bases matching TRBD1. Germline V gene data show CDR1 as SSHAT and CDR2 as FNYEAQ (reference sequence). J lost 5 bases, V lost 4 bases, and 3 bases had no gene match. This CDR3 is 15 amino acids long. The CDR3 sequence: CASSSGQGGTGELFF. CDR3 bases: TGTGCCAGCAGCTCGGGACAGGGGGGTACCGGGGAGCTGTTTTTT.

V and J are TRBV4-2 and TRBJ2-1, with 16 bases that match TRBD2. CDR3 size: 17 residues. After removal of 4 bases from V and 8 bases from J, the junction contained 8 bases not matched to a gene. The V gene's germline CDR1 is LGHNA and CDR2 YNFKEQ. The CDR3 sequence: CASSPHGTSGGADEQFF. The CDR3, as DNA: TGTGCCAGCAGCCCACACGGGACTAGCGGGGGGGCTGATGAGCAGTTCTTC.

The chain uses TRBV5-6 and TRBJ1-5; the D gene is possibly TRBD1 (6 bases). Per germline, CDR1 SGHDT and CDR2 YYEEEE. CDR3 length: 13 residues. The V end lost 5 bases, the J end lost 5 bases, and 11 bases lay between the germline ends. The CDR3 here is CASSNRVDQPQHF. CDR3 nucleotides: TGTGCCAGCAGTAACAGGGTAGATCAGCCCCAGCATTTT.

The chain employs TRBV30 and TRBJ2-7; D is perhaps TRBD1 (6 bases). Between the trimmed V and J ends, which lost 3 bases and 0 bases, there was a span of 15 bases. This CDR3 comprises 15 residues. CDR1 and CDR2 (germline): GTSNPN, SVGIG (reference sequence). CDR3 DNA sequence: TGTGCCTGGAGCAGGTGGGACACACGCTCCTACGAGCAGTACTTC. This encodes CAWSRWDTRSYEQYF.

This rearrangement joins TRBV2 to TRBJ1-4; weak D call: TRBD1 (6 bases). V was cut by 3 bases and J by 1 base, with 18 bases left in between. The CDR3 has 18 residues. Germline loops: CDR1 SNHLY, CDR2 FYNNEI. CDR3 protein: CASSDLAAGAETNEKLFF. In DNA form, the CDR3 reads TGTGCCAGCAGTGATCTGGCGGCAGGGGCTGAAACTAATGAAAAACTGTTTTTT.

This sequence joins TRBV5-1 and TRBJ2-7, with TRBD1 matching over 8 bases. Per the germline V gene, CDR1 is SGHRS and CDR2 is YFSETQ. Germline trimming cut 3 bases from V and 6 bases from J; bases unmatched to any gene: 14. CDR3 size: 16 residues. CDR3 sequence: CASSSIHRDRLFEQYF. The CDR3 nucleotides read TGCGCCAGCAGCTCGATCCATAGGGACAGGCTTTTCGAGCAGTACTTC.

The chain uses TRBV19 and TRBJ1-1, with TRBD1 as a possible D gene (6 bases). Germline V gene data show CDR1 as LNHDA and CDR2 as SQIVND (reference sequence). The CDR3 is 9 amino acids. V was pared by 9 bases and J by 9 bases, with 8 bases between. The CDR3 sequence: CARDSQAFF. CDR3 bases: TGTGCCAGGGACAGTCAAGCTTTCTTT. The entire variable domain, with the rest obtained from reference TRBV19 and TRBJ1-1, is as follows: DGGITQSPKYLFRKEGQNVTLSCEQNLNHDAMYWYRQDPGQGLRLIYYSQIVNDFQKGDIAEGYSVSREKKESFPLTVTSAQKNPTAFYLCARDSQAFFGQGTRLTVV.

This clone showed up just a few times. The V and J genes are TRBV6-4 and TRBJ1-5; D may be TRBD1 (5 bases). Germline V gives CDR1 MRHNA, CDR2 SNTAGT. V lost 0 bases, J lost 7 bases, and 16 bases lay in between. The CDR3 length is 16 residues. The CDR3 DNA sequence: TGTGCCAGCAGTGACTCCTGGACACCGATGGGCCAGCCCCAGCATTTT. This encodes CASSDSWTPMGQPQHF.

The chain links TRBV27 to TRBJ2-3; 8 bases are a match to TRBD2. In germline, CDR1 is MNHEY, CDR2 SMNVEV (reference sequence). V lost 6 bases and J lost 1; bases outside the gene matches: 3. CDR3 size: 14 residues. DNA of the CDR3: TGTGCCAGCAGACGGGGGGGAGGCACAGATACGCAGTATTTT. Protein sequence: CASRRGGGTDTQYF.

The J gene is TRBJ2-7, the V gene TRBV11-2; 16 positions match TRBD2. The CDR3 has 17 amino acids. Looked up from germline, CDR1 is SGHAT and CDR2 is FQNNGV. The junction had 10 bases not matched to a gene; V was cut back by 6 bases and J by 5 bases. CDR3 amino acids: CASSPGTSGGAYHEQYF. CDR3 bases: TGTGCCAGCAGTCCCGGGACTAGCGGGGGGGCCTACCACGAGCAGTACTTC. The variable domain in full, completed from reference TRBV11-2 and TRBJ2-7, reads EAGVAQSPRYKIIEKRQSVAFWCNPISGHATLYWYQQILGQGPKLLIQFQNNGVVDDSQLPKDRFSAERLKGVDSTLKIQPAKLEDSAVYLCASSPGTSGGAYHEQYFGPGTRLTVT.

V is TRBV29-1 and J is TRBJ1-1, with D unresolved. The CDR3 extends over 12 amino acids. Per germline, CDR1 SQVTM and CDR2 ANQGSEA. Trimming cost V 6 bases and J 10 bases, with 18 bases left between them. The chain's CDR3 is CSVVAGFKGAFF. DNA for the CDR3: TGCAGCGTAGTGGCGGGGTTCAAGGGAGCTTTCTTT.

The chain joins TRBV4-2 to TRBJ2-3, with TRBD2 as a possible D gene (6 bases). V dropped 0 bases and J dropped 1 base, with 8 bases sitting between them. The CDR3 is 15 amino acids. The germline gives CDR1 LGHNA, CDR2 YNFKEQ. CDR3 sequence reads: CASSQEGTGTDTQYF. The CDR3 coding sequence is TGTGCCAGCAGCCAAGAGGGGACTGGCACAGATACGCAGTATTTT.

The chain has TRBV30 and TRBJ2-7; no clear D gene. Germline loops: CDR1 GTSNPN, CDR2 SVGIG (reference sequence). Trimming cost V 3 bases and J 4 bases, with 10 bases left between them. The CDR3 is 12 residues long. CDR3: CAWRPVGYEQYF. DNA for the CDR3: TGTGCCTGGAGGCCAGTCGGGTACGAGCAGTACTTC.

The chain's CDR3 is CASSRLPLGQSIGYEQFF. CDR3 sequence (DNA): TGTGCCAGCAGCCGGCTCCCTCTTGGACAGTCAATCGGTTATGAGCAGTTCTTC. The genes are TRBV7-6 and TRBJ2-1; D might be TRBD1 (6 bases). This CDR3 region has 18 residues. V gave up 5 bases and J gave up 8 bases, with 28 bases separating them. Germline CDR1 SGHVS, CDR2 FNYEAQ.

A few counts support this clone. The rearrangement links TRBV7-2 to TRBJ1-3, with TRBD1 matching 12 bases. Losses at the gene ends were 5 bases for V and 9 bases for J; bases not matched to a gene: 11. The CDR3 is 16 amino acids. Germline V CDR1 and CDR2: SGHTA, FQGNSA. For the CDR3, the DNA is TGTGCCAGCAGCGCACCTCGGGGACAGGGGGCGAGCACCATATATTTT. This codes for CASSAPRGQGASTIYF.

The chain recombines TRBV4-2 with TRBJ2-5; 13 bases map to TRBD2. CDR1 and CDR2 (germline): LGHNA, YNFKEQ. V shed 5 bases, J shed 4 bases, and the junction held 7 bases outside the gene matches. CDR3 size: 16 residues. CDR3 sequence: CASSVPGLAGSETQYF. CDR3 in DNA: TGTGCCAGCAGCGTACCGGGACTAGCGGGGTCAGAGACCCAGTACTTC.

The chain combines TRBV15 with TRBJ2-1; D possibly corresponds to TRBD1 (5 bases). The CDR3 has 16 amino acids. In germline, CDR1 is LNHNV, CDR2 YYDKDF (reference sequence). The V end lost 0 bases, the J end lost 3 bases, and 12 bases lay between the germline ends. CDR3 in DNA: TGTGCCACCAGCAGAGATAGTCAAGGGGACTACAATGAGCAGTTCTTC. This gives the protein CATSRDSQGDYNEQFF. Based on the CDR3 plus reference TRBV15 and TRBJ2-1, the full variable domain is DAMVIQNPRYQVTQFGKPVTLSCSQTLNHNVMYWYQQKSSQAPKLLFHYYDKDFNNEADTPDNFQSRRPNTSFCFLDIRSPGLGDTAMYLCATSRDSQGDYNEQFFGPGTRLTVL.